The rows below give T cell receptor beta chains drawn from one sample of a study of blood T cell repertoires in COVID-19. Measured with immunoSEQ multiplex PCR; TCRdb has only the in-frame clones, and not every one. The data contain hundreds of thousands of clones, 65% to 90% of them singletons. Sequencing was performed on peripheral blood. The origin of the receptors is a man aged 50 to 60 with active or convalescent COVID-19. CDR3s leave out the opening cysteine and the closing phenylalanine or tryptophan. The order of the fields is clone size, V gene, J gene, D gene, CDR3 protein. D genes are given only for firm matches. Size is stated for part of the rows, as once, few or many counts, or as a class when the clone is expanded.

size: NA
V: TRBV6-5
J: TRBJ2-3
D: NA
CDR3: ASSYHSAGPGDTQY

size: NA
V: TRBV28
J: TRBJ1-2
D: NA
CDR3: ASSLQVFYGYT

size: NA
V: TRBV30
J: TRBJ2-6
D: NA
CDR3: AWSYGVSGANVLT

size: NA
V: TRBV3-1/TRBV3-2
J: TRBJ1-1
D: NA
CDR3: ASSQRKSGVVNTEAF

size: NA
V: TRBV2
J: TRBJ2-6
D: NA
CDR3: ASSADSGSGANVLT

size: NA
V: TRBV6-6
J: TRBJ2-7
D: TRBD1
CDR3: ASSMTRGQGAYEQY

size: NA
V: TRBV7-2
J: TRBJ2-7
D: TRBD1
CDR3: ASSYTGAPGAEQY

size: NA
V: TRBV4-1
J: TRBJ2-5
D: NA
CDR3: ASSQDRTSYGETQY

size: NA
V: TRBV19
J: TRBJ1-2
D: TRBD1
CDR3: ATTGRDRSYYGYT

size: NA
V: TRBV7-3
J: TRBJ2-1
D: NA
CDR3: ASSLNRDGNNEQF

size: NA
V: TRBV5-1
J: TRBJ2-3
D: NA
CDR3: ASRLGGATSGNTQY

size: NA
V: TRBV7-9
J: TRBJ2-7
D: NA
CDR3: ASSLARGQISYEQY

size: NA
V: TRBV25-1
J: TRBJ2-1
D: TRBD2
CDR3: ASIGEGYNEQF

size: NA
V: TRBV10-2
J: TRBJ1-1
D: TRBD1
CDR3: ASKTGGSPTEAF

size: NA
V: TRBV30
J: TRBJ2-7
D: NA
CDR3: AWGPRVYEQY

size: NA
V: TRBV9
J: TRBJ1-2
D: NA
CDR3: ASSVVERGGYT

size: NA
V: TRBV18
J: TRBJ1-6
D: NA
CDR3: ASSPAASSYNSPLH

size: NA
V: TRBV3-1/TRBV3-2
J: TRBJ1-5
D: NA
CDR3: ASSQRRSQPQH

size: NA
V: TRBV2
J: TRBJ2-7
D: TRBD1
CDR3: ASSGDRGDYEQY

size: NA
V: TRBV6-4
J: TRBJ2-1
D: NA
CDR3: ASRDDGRVCLVWGEF

size: NA
V: TRBV5-6
J: TRBJ1-6
D: NA
CDR3: ASSSEYNSPLH

size: NA
V: TRBV12-5
J: TRBJ1-2
D: NA
CDR3: ASGLALDSSNYGYT

size: NA
V: TRBV25-1
J: TRBJ2-7
D: TRBD1
CDR3: ASSEAQGGTKQY

size: NA
V: TRBV7-8
J: TRBJ2-7
D: TRBD1
CDR3: ASSPRTGSWGEQY

size: few
V: TRBV10-3
J: TRBJ2-7
D: NA
CDR3: AISGGNKGYEQY

size: few
V: TRBV5-1
J: TRBJ2-7
D: TRBD1
CDR3: ASSFGTGISYEQY

size: NA
V: TRBV28
J: TRBJ1-2
D: NA
CDR3: ASSSTVGVGYT

size: NA
V: TRBV28
J: TRBJ1-2
D: NA
CDR3: ALRGTDYGYT

size: NA
V: TRBV2
J: TRBJ2-5
D: TRBD2
CDR3: ASGRAGGETQY

size: NA
V: TRBV3-1/TRBV3-2
J: TRBJ2-5
D: NA
CDR3: ASSHNPGQRETQY

size: NA
V: TRBV18
J: TRBJ1-2
D: TRBD1
CDR3: ASSLGQTNGYT

size: NA
V: TRBV29-1
J: TRBJ1-2
D: TRBD1
CDR3: SVQNEETGGHYGYT

size: NA
V: TRBV6-5
J: TRBJ1-6
D: NA
CDR3: ASSYTGTNSPLH

size: NA
V: TRBV4-3
J: TRBJ1-1
D: NA
CDR3: ASSQDRRGNTEAF

size: NA
V: TRBV18
J: TRBJ2-2
D: NA
CDR3: ASSPPGRNTGELF

size: NA
V: TRBV5-6
J: TRBJ1-1
D: NA
CDR3: ASSWAGTEAF

size: few
V: TRBV7-9
J: TRBJ1-1
D: TRBD1
CDR3: ASSTGQGTEAF

size: few
V: TRBV7-3
J: TRBJ1-1
D: NA
CDR3: ASSSFQNTEAF

size: NA
V: TRBV12-3/TRBV12-4
J: TRBJ1-2
D: TRBD1
CDR3: ASSLRQGLFYT

size: few
V: TRBV9
J: TRBJ2-2
D: TRBD2
CDR3: ASSVGSLGGTGELF

size: NA
V: TRBV7-2
J: TRBJ1-1
D: TRBD1
CDR3: ASSFLDRGTEAF

size: NA
V: TRBV6-5
J: TRBJ1-1
D: NA
CDR3: ASSSNRVAF

size: once
V: TRBV10-1
J: TRBJ1-1
D: NA
CDR3: ASSESTGGAEAF

size: NA
V: TRBV28
J: TRBJ1-3
D: NA
CDR3: ASTPGGTEFGNTIY

size: NA
V: TRBV4-1
J: TRBJ2-1
D: NA
CDR3: ASSQARGPYEQF

size: NA
V: TRBV7-2
J: TRBJ2-1
D: TRBD1
CDR3: ASSPISGGNEQF

size: NA
V: TRBV18
J: TRBJ1-3
D: NA
CDR3: ASSPHPRNTIY

size: NA
V: TRBV11-2
J: TRBJ2-1
D: NA
CDR3: ASSTWEGVGEQF

size: NA
V: TRBV19
J: TRBJ2-6
D: NA
CDR3: ASSPTGANVLT

size: NA
V: TRBV19
J: TRBJ1-1
D: TRBD1
CDR3: ASSARTGATNTEAF

size: NA
V: TRBV5-8
J: TRBJ1-1
D: NA
CDR3: ASSWGGGLPNTEAF

size: NA
V: TRBV5-4
J: TRBJ1-4
D: NA
CDR3: ASSPQGATNEKLF

size: NA
V: TRBV5-1
J: TRBJ2-7
D: NA
CDR3: ASSLASGSYEQY

size: NA
V: TRBV19
J: TRBJ2-2
D: NA
CDR3: ASTPRVTPGGLGELF